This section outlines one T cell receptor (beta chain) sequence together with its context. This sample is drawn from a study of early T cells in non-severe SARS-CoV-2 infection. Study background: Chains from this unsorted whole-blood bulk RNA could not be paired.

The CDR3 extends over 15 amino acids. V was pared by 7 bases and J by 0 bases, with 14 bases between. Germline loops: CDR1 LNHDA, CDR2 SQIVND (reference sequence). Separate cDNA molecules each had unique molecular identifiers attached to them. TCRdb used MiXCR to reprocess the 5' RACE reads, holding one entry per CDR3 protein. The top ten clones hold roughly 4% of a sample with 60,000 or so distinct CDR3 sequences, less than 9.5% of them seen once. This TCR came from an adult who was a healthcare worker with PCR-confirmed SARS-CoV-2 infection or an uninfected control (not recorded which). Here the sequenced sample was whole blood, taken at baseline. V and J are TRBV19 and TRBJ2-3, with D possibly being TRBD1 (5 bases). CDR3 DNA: TGTGCCAGTACCCTAGGGGTTACCAGCACAGATACGCAGTATTTT. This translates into CASTLGVTSTDTQYF.